What follows is one T cell receptor (beta chain) and its context. Its antigen is unidentified. Its ends do not fully match the called genes, so a read error is possible. This sample is part of a study of OX40 agonist ivuxolimab in advanced cancers. Study-level background: An agonistic human IgG2 monoclonal antibody against OX40 (CD134) was given.

Profiling relied on immunoSEQ multiplex PCR, and the TCRdb table lists in-frame clones only, not all of them. The sample carries around 41,000 clones, about 88% recorded once. Study findings and constraints: Both CD4+ and CD8+ T cell populations in blood had undergone clonal expansion by week 6 at 0.1 to 3.0 mg/kg. CD8+ T cells were the subset that, on average, had more expanded clones than CD4+.

CDR1 WSHSY and CDR2 SAAADI come from the germline V gene. The CDR3 has 16 residues. This specimen consisted of CD4+ or CD8+ T cells sorted from blood, obtained in a trial of the OX40 agonist ivuxolimab. This chain joins TRBV10-2 and TRBJ1-5, with unresolved D. The clonotype comes from an adult with an advanced solid tumor such as melanoma, head and neck, liver or kidney cancer. The DNA for the CDR3 is TGTGCCATCAGTGAGGGCCCCCTGGGAAGCAATCAGCCCCAGCATTTT. This sequence encodes CAISEGPLGSNQPQHF.